Below, 27 T cell receptor beta chains from the same sample are listed, as sequenced in a study of tissue T cells after allogeneic stem cell transplantation. Assay used: immunoSEQ multiplex PCR; TCRdb lists only in-frame clones, some missing. Here the sample spans thousands of clones, 46% being singletons. Time point indicated: mouse harvest day 14 after allogeneic transplant. Mouse grafts combined 10^7 T-cell-depleted bone marrow cells with 10^6 splenic CD5+ T cells. The sample was gut tissue. These receptor sequences come from a female BALB/c mouse given C57BL/6 T cells with graft-versus-host disease after an allogeneic hematopoietic cell transplant.

Note on this clone: The germline and genes are mouse ones. The CDR3 is cut off 1 residue early in the read; its end comes from the germline J gene. This chain uses TRBV13-1 with TRBJ1-6; maybe TRBD1 (5 bases). TRBJ1-6 is an ORF, and what it does is uncertain. The CDR3 has 14 amino acids. V was cut by 2 bases and J by 7 bases, with 10 bases left in between. The V gene's germline CDR1 is NSHNY and CDR2 SYGAGN. The CDR3 loop is CASSDRAENSPLYF. The CDR3 bases that were read are TGTGCCAGCAGTGACAGGGCGGAGAATTCGCCCCTCTAC.

In its sample, this clone was seen a few times. Gene names refer to mouse genes. The read gets to within 1 residue of the CDR3 end, and the germline J gene fills in the rest. V is TRBV5 and J is TRBJ2-1; 8 positions agree with TRBD2. The germline V gene has CDR1 LGHNA and CDR2 YNLKQL (reference sequence). V was clipped by 6 bases and J by 3 bases; unmatched bases: 4. The CDR3 sequence is 14 residues long. CDR3 bases read: TGTGCCAGCAGTAGACTGGGGATCTATGCTGAGCAGTTC. It translates to CASSRLGIYAEQF. The full CDR3 protein is CASSRLGIYAEQFF.

Worth noting for this clone: Here the gene names and germline are mouse. From the germline J gene comes the end of the CDR3, since the read stops 1 residue before it. The rearrangement joins TRBV26 to TRBJ2-4; 7 positions match TRBD1. CDR1 KGHPV and CDR2 FQNQEV come from the germline V gene (reference sequence). V dropped 2 bases and J dropped 5; count of bases not matched to a gene: 4. This CDR3 spans 14 amino acids. The part of the CDR3 DNA that was read is TGTGCCAGCAGTCTGCCAGGGGGAAGAAACACCTTGTAC. It yields the protein CASSLPGGRNTLY. Given in full, the CDR3 is CASSLPGGRNTLYF.

This clone was picked up a small number of times. Any gene name here is a mouse gene name. Read data end 1 residue before the CDR3 end; the end is taken from the germline J gene. The chain has TRBV12-1 and TRBJ1-2; 11 bases match TRBD1. The CDR3 is 14 residues long. Germline loops: CDR1 SGHSN, CDR2 HYEKVE. Trimming at V came to 4 bases and at J to 4 bases, leaving 4 bases not matched to a gene. The DNA read from the CDR3 is TGTGCCAGCTCACGGACAGGGGGCGGCTCCGACTACACC. Protein product: CASSRTGGGSDYT. The full CDR3 reads CASSRTGGGSDYTF.

On this clone: The germline and genes are mouse ones. The read is 1 residue too short to cover the CDR3 end, so that end is filled in from the germline J gene. This chain joins TRBV23 and TRBJ1-1; no DNA check was done on the table's D call, TRBD1. CDR3 length: 13 residues. Germline loops: CDR1 KGHTA, CDR2 FQNQQP. CDR3 loop: CSSSFRDDTEVFF. The CDR3 DNA, read in part, is TGCTCCAGCAGTTTCAGGGATGACACAGAAGTCTTC.

Regarding this clone: Genes here carry mouse names. The CDR3 is cut off 1 residue early in the read; its end comes from the germline J gene. This chain uses TRBV26 with TRBJ2-1; 9 bases agree with TRBD1. The J segment lost 7 bases and the V segment lost 6 bases, leaving 4 bases of the junction unmatched. The CDR3 contains 13 residues. The germline gives CDR1 KGHPV, CDR2 FQNQEV (reference sequence). CDR3 DNA (partial): TGTGCCAGCAGGCACAGGGGGCTGGCTGAGCAGTTC. It specifies CASRHRGLAEQF. The CDR3 as a whole reads CASRHRGLAEQFF. The full variable domain, with the rest looked up from reference TRBV26 and TRBJ2-1, is NSKVIQTPRYLVKGQGQKAKMRCIPEKGHPVVFWYQQNKNNEFKFLINFQNQEVLQQIDMTEKRFSAECPSNSPCSLEIQSSEAGDSALYLCASRHRGLAEQFFGPGTRLTVL.

This clone has more than one count but fewer than ten. Gene names are mouse gene names. With the read ending 1 residue before the CDR3 end, the germline J gene is used to fill in that end. The chain has TRBV26 and TRBJ1-4; no clear D gene. V was cut by 6 bases and J by 4 bases, with 9 bases left in between. CDR1 and CDR2 from the germline V gene are KGHPV and FQNQEV (reference sequence). The CDR3 is made up of 13 amino acids. This chain's CDR3 is CASRGNNNERLFF. The covered CDR3 bases are TGTGCCAGCAGGGGGAACAACAACGAAAGATTATTT.

As concerns this clone: Genes and germline are mouse. The sequenced CDR3 bases are TGTGCCAGCAGCTTAGTCTGGGGGTATGAACAGTAC. Protein product: CASSLVWGYEQY. The CDR3, in full, reads CASSLVWGYEQYF. The rearrangement joins TRBV3 to TRBJ2-7, with 7 bases lining up with TRBD2. The sequence runs out 1 residue before the end of the CDR3; the remainder is reconstructed from the germline J gene. The CDR3 covers 13 residues. Germline trimming cut 1 base from V and 4 bases from J; bases unmatched to any gene: 1. Germline V gene lookup returns CDR1 SNHLY and CDR2 FYNGKV (reference sequence).

Notes on this clone: The genes are named according to mouse. The part of the CDR3 DNA that was read is TGTGCCAGCAGTTTCGGGGGGAGCTCCTATGAACAGTAC. Its protein product is CASSFGGSSYEQY. The whole CDR3 is CASSFGGSSYEQYF. The chain uses TRBV15 and TRBJ2-7, with D perhaps matching TRBD2 (6 bases). The read terminates 1 residue ahead of where the CDR3 ends, so the germline J gene completes it. The CDR3 sequence is 14 residues long. The germline V and J ends were trimmed by 3 bases and 0 bases, with 9 bases remaining between them. Germline lookup yields CDR1 SGHND and CDR2 FRSKSL.

About this clone itself: Gene labels here are mouse ones. The observed sequence ends 1 residue before the CDR3 terminus, with the missing tail filled in from the germline J gene. This chain uses TRBV3 with TRBJ2-4; 7 bases line up with TRBD1. The junction had 4 bases not matched to a gene; V was cut back by 7 bases and J by 0 bases. CDR3 length: 14 residues. Germline lookup yields CDR1 SNHLY and CDR2 FYNGKV (reference sequence). CDR3 residues: CASTRTGSQNTLYF. The CDR3 DNA, read in part, is TGTGCCAGCACCAGGACAGGAAGTCAAAACACCTTGTAC.

This clone is deemed large (0.1 to 1%). Gene names and germline refer to mouse. Read data end 1 residue before the CDR3 end; the end is taken from the germline J gene. V gene TRBV13-1 combines with J gene TRBJ2-7; 10 nucleotides agree with TRBD1. Germline values: CDR1 NSHNY, CDR2 SYGAGN. The CDR3 is 14 residues long. Trimming at V came to 0 bases and at J to 3 bases, leaving 0 bases not matched to a gene. CDR3 bases read: TGTGCCAGCAGTGATGGGGACAGGGGCTATGAACAGTAC. It specifies CASSDGDRGYEQY. The entire CDR3 is CASSDGDRGYEQYF.

Of note for this clone: Gene names are mouse gene names. The CDR3 goes on 1 residue after the read ends, and that part is filled in from the germline J gene. The chain employs TRBV12-2 and TRBJ2-7; D is unresolved. In germline, CDR1 is SGHLS, CDR2 HYDKME. The CDR3 spans 11 residues. The V end lost 0 bases, the J end lost 4 bases, and 3 bases lay between the germline ends. CDR3 DNA (partial): TGTGCCAGCTCTCTCAGATATGAACAGTAC. This gives the protein CASSLRYEQY. The full CDR3 protein is CASSLRYEQYF.

With respect to this clone: Mouse germline and gene names are used. Incomplete CDR3 DNA: TGTGCCAGCGGTCAGGGACTGGGGGGGGTCTATGCTGAGCAGTTC. Protein product: CASGQGLGGVYAEQF. The CDR3 reads in full as CASGQGLGGVYAEQFF. This chain links TRBV13-2 with TRBJ2-1; TRBD2 matches 13 bases. The read ends 1 residue early relative to the CDR3; the germline J gene fills the gap. CDR3 length: 16 amino acids. Germline V gene sequence: CDR1 NNHNN, CDR2 SYGAGS (reference sequence). The trim removed 4 bases at V and 3 bases at J, leaving 4 bases unmatched.

Turning to this clone: Gene and germline names: mouse. The read halts 1 residue ahead of the CDR3 end, with the missing end drawn from the germline J gene. The V call is TRBV26, the J call TRBJ1-1; D remains ambiguous. The CDR3 has 10 residues. The V end lost 9 bases, the J end lost 6 bases, and 8 bases lay between the germline ends. Germline CDR1 KGHPV, CDR2 FQNQEV (reference sequence). This CDR3 reads CARQKAEVFF. The CDR3 bases that were read are TGTGCCAGACAGAAGGCAGAAGTCTTC.

This clone showed up just a few times. Genes here carry mouse names. The sequenced fragment ends 1 residue before the CDR3 boundary, so the rest is inferred from the germline J gene. The V call is TRBV26, the J call TRBJ1-1, with D perhaps TRBD1 (5 bases). Germline CDR1 reads KGHPV; CDR2 reads FQNQEV (reference sequence). Deletions cut 2 bases from V and 7 bases from J, with 8 bases between. This CDR3 is 12 amino acids long. Partial CDR3 DNA: TGTGCCAGCAGTCTGCACAGGAAAGAAGTCTTC. Translated, it gives CASSLHRKEVF. The full CDR3 protein reads CASSLHRKEVFF.

This clone was observed a few times. These gene names are mouse names. The observed sequence ends 1 residue before the CDR3 terminus, with the missing tail filled in from the germline J gene. This chain joins TRBV14 and TRBJ2-7, with 11 nucleotides matching TRBD2. The CDR3 runs 14 residues. CDR1 is SGHDT, CDR2 FRDEAV, per germline. The junction had 1 base not matched to a gene; V was cut back by 4 bases and J by 1 base. The CDR3 DNA, read in part, is TGTGCCAGCAGTCGACTGGGGGGGTCCTATGAACAGTAC. It is translated as CASSRLGGSYEQY. The CDR3 in its entirety is CASSRLGGSYEQYF.

As to this clone: The genes are named according to mouse. Read data end 1 residue before the CDR3 end; the end is taken from the germline J gene. The chain couples TRBV16 to TRBJ2-5; TRBD2 agrees at 7 bases. Looked up from germline, CDR1 is SGHSA and CDR2 is FRNQAP. V shed 2 bases and J 3 bases; nucleotides not matched to a gene: 2. The CDR3 consists of 14 residues. CDR3 DNA (partial): TGTGCAAGCAGCTTAATGGGGGGTCAAGACACCCAGTAC. Translating gives CASSLMGGQDTQY. The complete CDR3 protein is CASSLMGGQDTQYF.

This clone has just a few counts. The gene names here belong to mouse. The CDR3 loop reads CASSLRQEYEQYF. CDR3 bases read: TGTGCCAGCAGTCTGCGACAGGAGTATGAACAGTAC. The gene calls are TRBV26 and TRBJ2-7; tentatively, D is TRBD1 (6 bases). The read ends 1 residue shy of where the CDR3 ends; the end is completed using the germline J gene. The CDR3 has 13 amino acids. V was cut by 2 bases and J by 4 bases, with 9 bases left in between. Germline CDR1 and CDR2: KGHPV and FQNQEV (reference sequence). Drawing the rest from reference TRBV26 and TRBJ2-7, the complete variable domain is NSKVIQTPRYLVKGQGQKAKMRCIPEKGHPVVFWYQQNKNNEFKFLINFQNQEVLQQIDMTEKRFSAECPSNSPCSLEIQSSEAGDSALYLCASSLRQEYEQYFGPGTRLTVL.

With regard to this clone: These gene names are mouse names. The observed sequence ends 1 residue before the CDR3 terminus, with the missing tail filled in from the germline J gene. This chain uses TRBV12-2 with TRBJ2-5; 10 bases match TRBD2. The CDR3 extends over 16 amino acids. The trim removed 2 bases at V and 0 bases at J, leaving 4 bases unmatched. CDR1 is SGHLS and CDR2 is HYDKME in the germline V gene. CDR3 DNA (partial): TGTGCCAGCTCTCGCGGACTGGGGGTTAACCAAGACACCCAGTAC. Translating it yields CASSRGLGVNQDTQY. The complete CDR3 reads CASSRGLGVNQDTQYF. Based on the CDR3 plus reference TRBV12-2 and TRBJ2-5, the full variable domain is NSGVVQSPRYIIKGKGERSILKCIPISGHLSVAWYQQTQGQELKFFIQHYDKMERDKGNLPSRFSVQQFDDYHSEMNMSALELEDSAVYFCASSRGLGVNQDTQYFGPGTRLLVL.

Turning to this clone: The gene symbols are mouse symbols. The read comes to an end 1 residue before the CDR3 does, leaving the germline J gene to fill in the end. The chain links TRBV19 to TRBJ2-5; TRBD2 agrees at 10 bases. Germline V CDR1 and CDR2: FNHDT, SITEND (reference sequence). V trimming: 5 bases; J trimming: 1 base; junction bases outside the gene matches: 4. CDR3 size: 15 residues. CDR3 DNA, as far as it was read: TGTGCCAGCAGGCAGACTGGGGGGCACCAAGACACCCAGTAC. Translation: CASRQTGGHQDTQY. The full-length CDR3 reads as CASRQTGGHQDTQYF.

This clone occurred a few times. Genes and germline come from the mouse. The read comes to an end 1 residue before the CDR3 does, leaving the germline J gene to fill in the end. The J gene is TRBJ2-2, the V gene TRBV23; the table calls TRBD2, which could not be checked here. The CDR3 spans 14 residues. Germline V CDR1 and CDR2: KGHTA, FQNQQP. Incomplete CDR3 DNA: TGCTCCAGCAGTCAATCCGGGGGGCCCGGGCAGCTCTAC. This sequence encodes CSSSQSGGPGQLY. The whole CDR3 is CSSSQSGGPGQLYF.

As to this clone: Here the gene names and germline are mouse. The read halts 1 residue ahead of the CDR3 end, with the missing end drawn from the germline J gene. The rearrangement links TRBV3 to TRBJ2-5, with 10 nucleotides matching TRBD2. Trimming cost V 5 bases and J 4 bases; bases outside gene matches: 3. The CDR3 totals 14 residues. Germline CDR1 and CDR2: SNHLY and FYNGKV (reference sequence). The CDR3: CASSPTGGEDTQYF. The sequenced CDR3 bases are TGTGCCAGCAGCCCCACTGGGGGGGAAGACACCCAGTAC.

With respect to this clone: The gene names here belong to mouse. The covered CDR3 bases are TGCTCCAGCAGTCAGGGCGAAAGATTATTT. It specifies CSSSQGERLF. The entire CDR3 is CSSSQGERLFF. The V and J genes are TRBV23 and TRBJ1-4. The CDR3 extends 1 residue past the end of the read, so its final part is completed from the germline J gene. Per germline, CDR1 KGHTA and CDR2 FQNQQP. This CDR3 contains 11 residues.

Concerning this clone: Gene names denote mouse genes. The CDR3 goes on 1 residue after the read ends, and that part is filled in from the germline J gene. The rearrangement links TRBV26 to TRBJ1-1; 11 bases line up with TRBD1. V lost 6 bases to trimming and J lost 11 bases; unmatched junction nucleotides: 5. The length of the CDR3 is 12 residues. Germline-derived CDR1 and CDR2 are KGHPV and FQNQEV (reference sequence). The CDR3 bases that were read are TGTGCCAGCAGCCGGGACAGGGGGGAGGTCTTC. As protein: CASSRDRGEVF. The full CDR3 protein reads CASSRDRGEVFF.

Concerning this clone itself: Germline and genes: mouse. The observed sequence ends 1 residue before the CDR3 terminus, with the missing tail filled in from the germline J gene. The chain has TRBV26 and TRBJ1-4; no firm D call. Looked up from germline, CDR1 is KGHPV and CDR2 is FQNQEV (reference sequence). CDR3 length: 13 residues. The germline V and J ends were trimmed by 8 bases and 0 bases, with 7 bases remaining between them. The sequenced CDR3 bases are TGTGCCAGCGCGACATTTTCCAACGAAAGATTATTT. Translation: CASATFSNERLF. From start to end, the CDR3 is CASATFSNERLFF.

Concerning this clone: It differs at one base from a far larger clone, so likely a read error. Any gene name here is a mouse gene name. With the read ending 1 residue before the CDR3 end, the germline J gene is used to fill in that end. The rearrangement uses TRBV19 and TRBJ2-1, with D perhaps matching TRBD1 (6 bases). With 4 bases removed from V and 3 bases from J, the gap between germline ends came to 11 bases. The germline V gene has CDR1 FNHDT and CDR2 SITEND (reference sequence). CDR3 size: 14 residues. The CDR3: CASSPGTSYAEQFF. CDR3 DNA (partial): TGTGCCAGCAGTCCCGGGACAAGCTATGCTGAGCAGTTC.

Comment on this clone: The gene names given are mouse names. The read stops 1 residue short of the end of the CDR3; the missing end is completed from the germline J gene. This rearrangement joins TRBV13-3 to TRBJ2-1; 7 bases agree with TRBD2. Germline values: CDR1 NNHDY, CDR2 SYVADS. The V gene end was trimmed by 1 base and the J gene end by 7 bases; junction bases not matched to a gene: 5. The CDR3 loop spans 14 amino acids. CDR3 DNA (partial): TGTGCCAGCAGTGATAGCGGGGGGGGAGCTGAGCAGTTC. As protein: CASSDSGGGAEQF. The CDR3 in full is CASSDSGGGAEQFF.